Following are 30 T cell receptor beta chains from one sample sequenced in a study of control samples from healthy donors and cancer patients. Measured with immunoSEQ multiplex PCR; TCRdb has only the in-frame clones, and not every one. The repertoire holds tens of thousands of clones, with roughly 90% as singletons. Sequencing was done on a sample of PBMCs. All receptors derive from a man in his sixties with colorectal cancer.

The J gene is TRBJ2-1, the V gene TRBV9; TRBD2 aligns across 12 bases. With 2 bases clipped from V and 8 bases from J, the junction kept 2 bases outside the gene matches. From germline, CDR1 is SGDLS and CDR2 YYNGEE. The CDR3 covers 14 residues. The CDR3 sequence: CASSVTSGGDEQFF. The CDR3 DNA sequence: TGTGCCAGCAGCGTGACTAGCGGGGGTGATGAGCAGTTCTTC.

This clone was counted once. The gene calls are TRBV7-3 and TRBJ2-2; D is unclear. Germline CDR1 SGHTA, CDR2 FQGTGA. V was shortened by 8 bases and J by 4 bases, with 14 bases between the two germline ends. CDR3 length: 14 amino acids. CDR3 sequence (DNA): TGTGCCAGCTCCCCGTTTTCTCGCACCGGGGAGCTGTTTTTT. Residues: CASSPFSRTGELFF. Full variable domain (outside the CDR3, taken from reference TRBV7-3 and TRBJ2-2): GAGVSQTPSNKVTEKGKYVELRCDPISGHTALYWYRQSLGQGPEFLIYFQGTGAADDSGLPNDRFFAVRPEGSVSTLKIQRTERGDSAVYLCASSPFSRTGELFFGEGSRLTVL.

The CDR3 protein is CASSLAGGPGNEQFF. The CDR3 DNA sequence: TGTGCCAGCAGTCTAGCGGGGGGGCCGGGAAATGAGCAGTTCTTC. The chain is built from TRBV6-6 and TRBJ2-1, with 12 bases lining up with TRBD2. Germline V CDR1 and CDR2: MNHNY, SVGAGI (reference sequence). V shed 5 bases, J shed 7 bases, and the junction held 6 bases outside the gene matches. The CDR3 runs to 15 residues.

The V and J genes are TRBV5-6 and TRBJ1-6; possible D gene TRBD1, 5 bases. The V end was cut by 4 bases, the J end by 9 bases, with 14 bases between. Germline values: CDR1 SGHDT, CDR2 YYEEEE. The CDR3 loop spans 14 amino acids. The CDR3 region is CASSRGRAVSPLHF. CDR3 sequence (DNA): TGTGCCAGCAGCCGGGGACGTGCCGTTTCACCCCTCCACTTT.

CDR3 sequence (DNA): TGTGCCAGCAGCCAATCAGAAGCAGATACGCAGTATTTT. The encoded protein is CASSQSEADTQYF. V and J are TRBV3-1 (or the pseudogene TRBV3-2) and TRBJ2-3; D remains unclear. This CDR3 spans 13 amino acids. The germline CDR1 and CDR2 sequences are LGHDT and YNNKEL (reference sequence). Trimming removed 2 bases at V and 4 bases at J, with 7 bases between.

The chain uses TRBV28 and TRBJ1-2, with D perhaps TRBD1 (6 bases). Germline CDR1 is MDHEN and CDR2 is SYDVKM. The CDR3 loop spans 13 amino acids. The germline V and J ends were trimmed by 5 bases and 6 bases, with 13 bases remaining between them. The CDR3 bases are TGTGCCAGCAGTCTACGCCAGGGGCATGGCTACACCTTC. Its translation: CASSLRQGHGYTF.

The chain combines TRBV14 with TRBJ1-6; D remains unclear. Germline CDR1 is SGHDN and CDR2 is FVKESK. The CDR3 covers 16 residues. The V gene lost 2 bases and the J gene lost 0 bases, with 8 bases spanning the gap. DNA for the CDR3: TGTGCCAGCAGCCAAACTGGCCGCTCCTATAATTCACCCCTCCACTTT. Its protein is CASSQTGRSYNSPLHF. Using reference TRBV14 and TRBJ1-6 for the parts outside the CDR3, the full variable domain is EAGVTQFPSHSVIEKGQTVTLRCDPISGHDNLYWYRRVMGKEIKFLLHFVKESKQDESGMPNNRFLAERTGGTYSTLKVQPAELEDSGVYFCASSQTGRSYNSPLHFGNGTRLTVT.

The chain uses TRBV29-1 and TRBJ2-5; 11 bases line up with TRBD2. J lost 4 bases, V lost 2 bases, and 3 bases had no gene match. The CDR3 consists of 14 residues. CDR1 and CDR2 from the germline V gene are SQVTM and ANQGSEA. The CDR3 DNA sequence: TGCAGCGTTGAACTAGCGGGGGGCCCAGAGACCCAGTACTTC. Its translation: CSVELAGGPETQYF. The variable domain in full, completed from reference TRBV29-1 and TRBJ2-5, reads SAVISQKPSRDICQRGTSLTIQCQVDSQVTMMFWYRQQPGQSLTLIATANQGSEATYESGFVIDKFPISRPNLTFSTLTVSNMSPEDSSIYLCSVELAGGPETQYFGPGTRLLVL.

The chain carries TRBV4-2 and TRBJ1-1; D uncertain. Between the trimmed V and J ends, which lost 0 bases and 2 bases, there was a span of 7 bases. Germline-derived CDR1 and CDR2 are LGHNA and YNFKEQ. The CDR3 consists of 14 residues. The DNA of the CDR3 is TGTGCCAGCAGCCAAGATGAGGGCAACACTGAAGCTTTCTTT. Residues: CASSQDEGNTEAFF.

This clone was counted a few times. This chain links TRBV7-8 with TRBJ1-5; TRBD1 might be the D (6 bases). The CDR3 length is 14 residues. Between the trimmed V and J ends, which lost 5 bases and 5 bases, there was a span of 13 bases. Germline assignment: CDR1 SGHVS and CDR2 FQNEAQ. The CDR3 is CASSTRDNHQPQHF. The CDR3, as DNA: TGTGCCAGCAGCACCCGGGACAACCATCAGCCCCAGCATTTT.

The V gene is TRBV7-9, the J gene TRBJ1-4; 8 bases match TRBD1. The junction had 8 bases not matched to a gene; V was cut back by 0 bases and J by 8 bases. This CDR3 comprises 16 residues. Per the germline V gene, CDR1 is SEHNR and CDR2 is FQNEAQ (reference sequence). The CDR3 here is CASSLAGQDGEEKLFF. The DNA of the CDR3 is TGTGCCAGCAGCTTAGCGGGACAGGACGGGGAAGAAAAACTGTTTTTT.

Note on this clone: Additional DNA sequences in this sample encode the identical CDR3. The rearrangement uses TRBV3-1 (or the pseudogene TRBV3-2) and TRBJ2-2, with D unclear. Between the trimmed V and J ends, which lost 2 bases and 6 bases, there was a span of 1 base. CDR1 is LGHDT, CDR2 YNNKEL, per germline (reference sequence). This CDR3 contains 11 residues. The DNA for the CDR3 is TGTGCCAGCAGCCAATCCGGGGAGCTGTTTTTT. Protein: CASSQSGELFF.

The V call is TRBV4-3, the J call TRBJ1-6; 9 bases align to TRBD1. V was clipped by 4 bases and J by 4 bases; unmatched bases: 2. This CDR3 is 15 amino acids long. CDR1 and CDR2 from the germline V gene are LGHNA and YSLEER. CDR3 in amino acids: CASSPGQGYNSPLHF. CDR3 DNA sequence: TGCGCCAGCAGCCCGGGACAGGGTTATAATTCACCCCTCCACTTT.

The chain employs TRBV19 and TRBJ2-3; 7 positions match TRBD1. The CDR3 sequence is 14 residues long. Germline lookup yields CDR1 LNHDA and CDR2 SQIVND (reference sequence). Trimming at V came to 4 bases and at J to 1 base, leaving 2 bases not matched to a gene. The CDR3 DNA reads TGTGCCAGTAGTACCGGACAGGGCACAGATACGCAGTATTTT. It codes for CASSTGQGTDTQYF. Drawing the rest from reference TRBV19 and TRBJ2-3, the complete variable domain is DGGITQSPKYLFRKEGQNVTLSCEQNLNHDAMYWYRQDPGQGLRLIYYSQIVNDFQKGDIAEGYSVSREKKESFPLTVTSAQKNPTAFYLCASSTGQGTDTQYFGPGTRLTVL.

The V call is TRBV19, the J call TRBJ2-3; D is unresolved. The CDR3 is 14 amino acids. Germline CDR1 and CDR2: LNHDA and SQIVND (reference sequence). V dropped 4 bases and J dropped 1 base, with 9 bases sitting between them. CDR3 sequence (DNA): TGTGCCAGTAGTACCCCTGCGGGCACAGATACGCAGTATTTT. Protein product: CASSTPAGTDTQYF.

This clone was seen once. The rearrangement uses TRBV9 and TRBJ2-5, with 8 positions matching TRBD2. Germline lookup yields CDR1 SGDLS and CDR2 YYNGEE. CDR3 length equals 16 residues. J was trimmed by 1 base and V by 0 bases; bases with no gene match: 5. Here the CDR3 reads CASSVGASGSQETQYF. For the CDR3, the DNA is TGTGCCAGCAGCGTAGGGGCTAGCGGGTCCCAAGAGACCCAGTACTTC.

This chain joins TRBV5-1 and TRBJ1-4, with 7 bases that match TRBD1. With 3 bases clipped from V and 4 bases from J, the junction kept 3 bases outside the gene matches. Germline V CDR1 and CDR2: SGHRS, YFSETQ. The CDR3 is 14 residues long. The CDR3 spells CASSSTGLNEKLFF. The CDR3 DNA is TGCGCCAGCAGCTCGACAGGGCTTAATGAAAAACTGTTTTTT.

V is TRBV18 and J is TRBJ2-3; 9 nucleotides align to TRBD2. Trimming cost V 3 bases and J 2 bases; bases outside gene matches: 3. Germline-derived CDR1 and CDR2 are KGHSH and LQKENI. The CDR3 contains 15 residues. The CDR3 loop reads CASSPSGGFTDTQYF. The CDR3 region has the DNA TGTGCCAGCTCACCTAGCGGGGGCTTCACAGATACGCAGTATTTT.

The chain links TRBV19 to TRBJ1-1, with a weak D call TRBD1 (5 bases). V dropped 5 bases and J dropped 5 bases, with 12 bases sitting between them. Germline V gives CDR1 LNHDA, CDR2 SQIVND (reference sequence). The CDR3 has 13 amino acids. The chain's CDR3 is CASSSDTRTEAFF. The CDR3 DNA sequence: TGTGCCAGTAGTTCGGACACGAGGACTGAAGCTTTCTTT.

CDR3: CASSWAGRKDTQYF. The CDR3 bases are TGTGCCAGCAGCTGGGCAGGGCGTAAAGATACGCAGTATTTT. This chain joins TRBV11-3 and TRBJ2-3; TRBD1 might be the D (5 bases). The CDR3 length is 14 residues. The V end lost 4 bases, the J end lost 5 bases, and 13 bases lay between the germline ends. Germline V lookup: CDR1 SGHNT, CDR2 YENEEA.

The genes are TRBV6-5 and TRBJ1-6, with TRBD1 matching 7 bases. Trimming removed 6 bases from V and 7 bases from J; junction bases left unmatched: 3. This CDR3 spans 13 amino acids. CDR1 MNHEY and CDR2 SVGAGI come from the germline V gene. CDR3 in amino acids: CASRGQLNSPLHF. DNA of the CDR3: TGTGCCAGCAGGGGACAGCTGAATTCACCCCTCCACTTT.

The CDR3 here is CAWRLGQGSYEQYF. DNA of the CDR3: TGTGCCTGGAGATTGGGACAGGGCTCCTACGAGCAGTACTTC. The chain links TRBV30 to TRBJ2-7; 9 nucleotides align to TRBD1. CDR1 GTSNPN and CDR2 SVGIG come from the germline V gene (reference sequence). The CDR3 totals 14 residues. J gave up 0 bases and V 3 bases, and 3 bases lay outside the gene matches.

The chain has TRBV28 and TRBJ1-5, with 11 bases matching TRBD1. Germline V gives CDR1 MDHEN, CDR2 SYDVKM. Unmatched junction bases numbered 3, after V lost 6 bases and J lost 2 bases. This CDR3 has 15 amino acids. Written as DNA, the CDR3 is TGTGCCAGCAGAGGACAGGGGGCCCGCAATCAGCCCCAGCATTTT. It is translated as CASRGQGARNQPQHF. The complete variable domain, with remaining parts taken from reference TRBV28 and TRBJ1-5, reads DVKVTQSSRYLVKRTGEKVFLECVQDMDHENMFWYRQDPGLGLRLIYFSYDVKMKEKGDIPEGYSVSREKKERFSLILESASTNQTSMYLCASRGQGARNQPQHFGDGTRLSIL.

This chain uses TRBV5-6 with TRBJ2-6, with unresolved D. From germline, CDR1 is SGHDT and CDR2 YYEEEE. The CDR3 totals 15 residues. Between the trimmed V and J ends, which lost 4 bases and 0 bases, there was a span of 8 bases. In DNA form, the CDR3 reads TGTGCCAGCAGCCAAGTAAGCTCTGGGGCCAACGTCCTGACTTTC. Translating it yields CASSQVSSGANVLTF.

CDR3 coding DNA: TGTGCCAGCAGCTCTCGTCCTAGAAGCACCGGGGAGCTGTTTTTT. Its translation: CASSSRPRSTGELFF. The chain carries TRBV7-6 and TRBJ2-2; D is unclear. Between the trimmed V and J ends, which lost 4 bases and 4 bases, there was a span of 13 bases. The CDR3 spans 15 residues. Germline loops: CDR1 SGHVS, CDR2 FNYEAQ.

The chain joins TRBV5-1 to TRBJ2-1, with D maybe TRBD1 (5 bases). V was pared by 0 bases and J by 7 bases, with 11 bases between. The CDR3 is 14 amino acids. Germline CDR1 SGHRS, CDR2 YFSETQ. CDR3 nucleotide sequence: TGCGCCAGCAGCTTGGTGCCAGGGTCGAATGAGCAGTTCTTC. Translation: CASSLVPGSNEQFF.

V is TRBV6-2 or TRBV6-3 and J is TRBJ2-2; the D is unclear. V lost 2 bases and J lost 3, with 10 bases in between. The CDR3 contains 15 residues. Germline loops: CDR1 MNHEY, CDR2 SVGEGT. The CDR3, as DNA: TGTGCCAGCAGTTACAGGGTTATTGACACCGGGGAGCTGTTTTTT. It translates to CASSYRVIDTGELFF.

V usage is TRBV5-6 and J usage is TRBJ2-1, with 7 bases that match TRBD2. The CDR3 sequence is 17 residues long. Germline V gives CDR1 SGHDT, CDR2 YYEEEE. V lost 4 bases and J lost 8; bases outside the gene matches: 18. The CDR3 is CASSPPLRGSPTHEQFF. In nucleotides, the CDR3 is TGTGCCAGCAGCCCCCCCTTGCGGGGGTCTCCCACCCATGAGCAGTTCTTC.

The chain has TRBV19 and TRBJ2-5; TRBD1 agrees at 9 bases. This CDR3 is 18 amino acids long. V was clipped by 7 bases and J by 6 bases; unmatched bases: 21. The germline V gene encodes CDR1 LNHDA and CDR2 SQIVND (reference sequence). The CDR3 sequence: CASTLGAPGQGSKKTQYF. CDR3 nucleotide sequence: TGTGCCAGTACCCTGGGGGCGCCGGGACAGGGATCCAAGAAGACCCAGTACTTC.

V gene TRBV29-1 combines with J gene TRBJ1-3, with no clear D. Germline assignment: CDR1 SQVTM and CDR2 ANQGSEA. V gave up 1 base and J gave up 0 bases, with 7 bases separating them. The CDR3 runs 14 residues. CDR3: CSVEGGFSGNTIYF. As DNA, the CDR3 is TGCAGCGTTGAAGGGGGATTCTCTGGAAACACCATATATTTT.